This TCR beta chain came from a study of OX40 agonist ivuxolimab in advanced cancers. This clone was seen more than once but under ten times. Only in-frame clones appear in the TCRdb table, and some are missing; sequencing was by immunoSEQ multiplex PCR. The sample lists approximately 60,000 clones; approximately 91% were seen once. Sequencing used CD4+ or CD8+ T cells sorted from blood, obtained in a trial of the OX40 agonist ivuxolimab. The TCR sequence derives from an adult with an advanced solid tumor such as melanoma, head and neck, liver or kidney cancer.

The CDR3: CSVDIGGADTQYF. Here the CDR3 DNA reads TGCAGCGTTGACATAGGGGGGGCAGATACGCAGTATTTT. The rearrangement joins TRBV29-1 to TRBJ2-3, with a possible D match to TRBD2 (7 bases). CDR3 size: 13 residues. Trimming cost V 3 bases and J 4 bases, with 11 bases left between them. Looked up from germline, CDR1 is SQVTM and CDR2 is ANQGSEA.